The 28 T cell receptor beta chains listed next were all sequenced from one sample in a study of blood T cells in healthy people across ages. A second PCR of about 6 to 12 cycles used a sample-barcoded 5' primer and a J-beta primer mix. TCRdb recomputed calls from the 5' RACE reads with MiXCR, one row per CDR3 protein. The table records approximately 800,000 distinct CDR3 sequences, around 25% of them present only once. These data were also reused for a study on T cells of mothers and their children.

The specimen was blood. The source of these receptors is a boy younger than 18 in good health.

This clonotype was counted a few times. The chain uses TRBV10-3 and TRBJ2-7, with D uncertain. Per germline, CDR1 ENHRY and CDR2 SYGVKD. Deletions cut 4 bases from V and 4 bases from J, with 8 bases between. This CDR3 is 12 amino acids long. The CDR3 loop is CAISAERYEQYF. CDR3 sequence (DNA): TGTGCCATCAGTGCGGAGAGGTACGAGCAGTACTTC.

Only a few counts were recorded for this clonotype. The chain couples TRBV10-2 to TRBJ2-5; D might be TRBD2 (6 bases). V lost 6 bases and J 7 bases, leaving 15 bases between the germline ends. The germline V gene encodes CDR1 WSHSY and CDR2 SAAADI. The CDR3 totals 13 residues. The DNA for the CDR3 is TGCGCCAGCAGGGACTATGGGCTCGGGACCCAGTACTTC. Its translation is CASRDYGLGTQYF.

The chain is built from TRBV6-2 or TRBV6-3 and TRBJ2-1; D might be TRBD2 (6 bases). CDR1 and CDR2 (germline): MNHEY, SVGEGT. V lost 4 bases and J 0 bases, leaving 10 bases between the germline ends. This CDR3 is built from 15 residues. CDR3 loop: CASSSGSSSYNEQFF. CDR3 bases: TGTGCCAGCAGTTCCGGGAGTTCCTCCTACAATGAGCAGTTCTTC.

The V and J genes are TRBV7-9 and TRBJ2-7; tentatively, D is TRBD2 (6 bases). Looked up from germline, CDR1 is SEHNR and CDR2 is FQNEAQ (reference sequence). The CDR3 runs 15 residues. V lost 4 bases and J lost 5, with 18 bases in between. CDR3 sequence: CASSSLQRTIDEQYF. In DNA, the CDR3 is TGTGCCAGCAGCTCCCTACAACGGACTATTGACGAGCAGTACTTC.

The chain joins TRBV29-1 to TRBJ2-3; 8 bases line up with TRBD2. CDR3 length: 14 residues. Germline CDR1 and CDR2: SQVTM and ANQGSEA. Trimming removed 7 bases from V and 3 bases from J; junction bases left unmatched: 9. Here the CDR3 reads CSARAGVRTDTQYF. The CDR3 bases are TGCAGCGCCCGAGCGGGGGTTAGGACAGATACGCAGTATTTT.

The chain couples TRBV18 to TRBJ2-1; 7 bases match TRBD2. Germline V gene lookup returns CDR1 KGHSH and CDR2 LQKENI. After removal of 3 bases from V and 8 bases from J, the junction contained 10 bases not matched to a gene. The CDR3 totals 15 residues. The CDR3 region is CASSPGGKHMDEQFF. The DNA for the CDR3 is TGTGCCAGCTCACCGGGGGGGAAGCACATGGATGAGCAGTTCTTC.

V and J are TRBV3-1 and TRBJ2-6; D call uncertain. V lost 3 bases and J lost 0, with 3 bases in between. Per germline, CDR1 LGHDT and CDR2 YNNKEL (reference sequence). CDR3 length: 14 residues. CDR3 coding DNA: TGTGCCAGCAGCCACGACTCTGGGGCCAACGTCCTGACTTTC. Its protein is CASSHDSGANVLTF.

This clonotype appeared a few times. The CDR3 coding sequence is TGTGCCAGCATCTCGGGGCCATCCTACGAGCAGTACTTC. Translated, it gives CASISGPSYEQYF. The chain uses TRBV5-7 and TRBJ2-7; D may be TRBD1 or TRBD2 (5 bases each). TRBV5-7 is assigned to the ORF class and has an uncertain function. With 6 bases removed from V and 1 base from J, the gap between germline ends came to 11 bases. The length of the CDR3 is 13 residues.

This clonotype was seen only a few times. The CDR3 spells CSAAGPGANVLTF. DNA for the CDR3: TGCAGTGCCGCCGGGCCTGGGGCCAACGTCCTGACTTTC. The chain joins TRBV20-1 to TRBJ2-6; D call uncertain. CDR1 DFQATT and CDR2 SNEGSKA come from the germline V gene (reference sequence). V gave up 6 bases and J gave up 2 bases, with 8 bases separating them. CDR3 size: 13 residues.

This clonotype showed up just a few times. Its ends do not fully match the called genes, so a read error is possible. The chain recombines TRBV29-1 with TRBJ2-1; D remains unclear. CDR3 length equals 14 residues. Germline V gives CDR1 SQVTM, CDR2 ANQGSEA. DNA of the CDR3: TGCAGCGTTGAGGCTAGATTTTCCTCCAATGAGCAGTTCTTC. It specifies CSVEARFSSNEQFF.

This clonotype was found a few times. The V and J genes are TRBV11-2 and TRBJ2-5, with no clear D. The CDR3 extends over 14 amino acids. Germline V CDR1 and CDR2: SGHAT, FQNNGV. Trimming shortened V by 0 bases and J by 5 bases, and 10 bases separated the two germline ends. In DNA form, the CDR3 reads TGTGCCAGCAGCTTAGATCCCCTAGATGAGACCCAGTACTTC. Encoded protein: CASSLDPLDETQYF.

This clonotype was recorded a few times. This chain connects TRBV2 to TRBJ2-7; 11 nucleotides agree with TRBD1. The CDR3 runs to 15 residues. CDR1 and CDR2 from the germline V gene are SNHLY and FYNNEI. Losses at the gene ends were 3 bases for V and 4 bases for J; bases not matched to a gene: 5. Here the CDR3 DNA reads TGTGCCAGCAGTGACGGACAGGGGGCCGGATACGAGCAGTACTTC. Its protein is CASSDGQGAGYEQYF.

The chain carries TRBV20-1 and TRBJ2-5; possible D gene TRBD2, 5 bases. Germline V gene sequence: CDR1 DFQATT, CDR2 SNEGSKA (reference sequence). The CDR3 extends over 12 amino acids. Between the trimmed V and J ends, which lost 5 bases and 5 bases, there was a span of 12 bases. The CDR3 protein is CSAASGGETQYF. The CDR3 DNA follows: TGCAGTGCTGCCAGTGGCGGGGAGACCCAGTACTTC.

The CDR3 coding sequence is TGTGCCAGCAGCCAAGATCAGGGGATCCGTAAAGAGACCCAGTACTTC. It is translated as CASSQDQGIRKETQYF. The chain recombines TRBV3-1 with TRBJ2-5; possibly TRBD1 for D (6 bases). The ends were cut back, 0 bases at V and 3 bases at J, with 14 bases in the middle. The CDR3 extends over 16 amino acids. Germline V gives CDR1 LGHDT, CDR2 YNNKEL (reference sequence).

This clonotype was detected only once. The chain joins TRBV6-1 to TRBJ1-2, with D perhaps TRBD1 (6 bases). This CDR3 contains 14 residues. Germline CDR1 reads MNHNS; CDR2 reads SASEGT. Deletions cut 5 bases from V and 4 bases from J, with 14 bases between. The CDR3 is CASSTGRTVYGYTF. CDR3 in DNA: TGTGCCAGCAGTACCGGAAGGACAGTCTATGGCTACACCTTC.

The table lists this clonotype with many counts. The V and J genes are TRBV29-1 and TRBJ2-5; TRBD1 might be the D (5 bases). This CDR3 region has 13 residues. CDR1 is SQVTM, CDR2 ANQGSEA, per germline. Trimming left V 3 bases short and J 5 bases short, with 13 bases between. The CDR3 loop reads CSVDFRGRETQYF. CDR3 DNA: TGCAGCGTTGATTTTAGGGGAAGGGAGACCCAGTACTTC. Complete variable domain (other parts from reference TRBV29-1 and TRBJ2-5): SAVISQKPSRDICQRGTSLTIQCQVDSQVTMMFWYRQQPGQSLTLIATANQGSEATYESGFVIDKFPISRPNLTFSTLTVSNMSPEDSSIYLCSVDFRGRETQYFGPGTRLLVL.

The chain recombines TRBV6-5 with TRBJ2-2; D unresolved. This CDR3 is 14 amino acids long. The V end was cut by 7 bases, the J end by 6 bases, with 15 bases between. Germline V gene lookup returns CDR1 MNHEY and CDR2 SVGAGI. CDR3 nucleotide sequence: TGTGCCAGCACCCCCAGGACGCACTCCGGGGAGCTGTTTTTT. Its protein product is CASTPRTHSGELFF.

The table lists this clonotype with many counts. The junction shows a germline mismatch at one end, possibly a read error. This chain links TRBV5-1 with TRBJ2-1; possibly TRBD2 for D (5 bases). The CDR3 covers 14 residues. From germline, CDR1 is SGHRS and CDR2 YFSETQ. CDR3 loop: CASSLDSSYNEQFF. The CDR3 nucleotides are TGTGCCAGCAGCTTGGACTCATCCTACAATGAGCAGTTCTTC.

This chain links TRBV29-1 with TRBJ2-5; 9 nucleotides align to TRBD1. The CDR3 has 13 amino acids. The V gene's germline CDR1 is SQVTM and CDR2 ANQGSEA. With V trimmed by 3 bases and J by 4 bases, 3 bases remained unmatched. CDR3 sequence: CSVDTTGGETQYF. In DNA form, the CDR3 reads TGCAGCGTTGACACGACAGGGGGAGAGACCCAGTACTTC.

This clonotype was seen just once. The J gene is TRBJ2-5, the V gene TRBV7-9; a possible D gene is TRBD2 (5 bases). Deletions cut 3 bases from V and 3 bases from J, with 11 bases between. Germline-derived CDR1 and CDR2 are SEHNR and FQNEAQ (reference sequence). CDR3 size: 14 residues. CDR3 nucleotides: TGTGCCAGCAGCTTCTTGTCTAGCAAAGAGACCCAGTACTTC. It codes for CASSFLSSKETQYF.

This clonotype has just a few counts. The rearrangement joins TRBV10-3 to TRBJ2-5, with 7 bases identical to TRBD1. The DNA end favors TRBJ2-7, so the J call may be wrong. The CDR3 spans 11 residues. Germline loops: CDR1 ENHRY, CDR2 SYGVKD. In DNA, the CDR3 is TGTGCCACCGCGACAGGGACCGAGCAGTACTTC. Amino acids: CATATGTEQYF.

This clonotype was seen a handful of times. The rearrangement uses TRBV9 and TRBJ2-5; 11 bases align to TRBD2. Unmatched junction bases numbered 4, after V lost 4 bases and J lost 5 bases. The germline V gene encodes CDR1 SGDLS and CDR2 YYNGEE. The CDR3 totals 14 residues. The CDR3 protein is CASSQTSGVETQYF. The CDR3 nucleotides read TGTGCCAGCAGCCAGACTAGCGGGGTGGAGACCCAGTACTTC.

This clonotype was seen a few times. A junction boundary mismatches the germline segment, possibly from a read error. The chain employs TRBV12-3 or TRBV12-4 and TRBJ1-4; a possible D gene is TRBD1 (5 bases). This CDR3 is 14 amino acids long. CDR3 sequence: CASSSWAGTEKLVF. The CDR3 bases are TGTGCCAGCTCCTCTTGGGCTGGGACTGAAAAACTGGTTTTT.

The rearrangement joins TRBV20-1 to TRBJ1-1, with D uncertain. Germline CDR1 and CDR2: DFQATT and SNEGSKA (reference sequence). This CDR3 is 14 amino acids long. Trimming removed 3 bases at V and 1 base at J, with 12 bases between. In DNA, the CDR3 is TGCAGTGCTAGGGGTTTACACCCGAACACTGAAGCTTTCTTT. Amino acid sequence: CSARGLHPNTEAFF.

Comments on this clonotype: At one end the junction does not follow the germline gene, possibly because of a read error. This rearrangement joins TRBV6-5 to TRBJ1-1, with 7 positions matching TRBD1. This CDR3 has 11 residues. Germline CDR1 is MNHEY and CDR2 is SVGAGI. The CDR3 region is CASNRGAEASF. The CDR3 coding sequence is TGTGCCAGCAACAGGGGTGCTGAAGCTTCCTTT.

The chain employs TRBV15 and TRBJ1-5, with a tentative D call TRBD1 (5 bases). The V end lost 0 bases, the J end lost 1 base, and 7 bases lay between the germline ends. The CDR3 runs 15 residues. The germline V gene encodes CDR1 LNHNV and CDR2 YYDKDF (reference sequence). CDR3 amino acids: CATSREGDSNQPQHF. The CDR3 DNA is TGTGCCACCAGCAGAGAAGGGGACAGCAATCAGCCCCAGCATTTT.

The chain carries TRBV29-1 and TRBJ1-1; D is unclear. V lost 4 bases to trimming and J lost 4 bases, with 16 bases between them. There are 14 residues in the CDR3. Germline loops: CDR1 SQVTM, CDR2 ANQGSEA. The CDR3 is CSVVGVSSVTEAFF. The CDR3 region has the DNA TGCAGCGTTGTGGGCGTCAGTTCGGTCACTGAAGCTTTCTTT.

This chain links TRBV28 with TRBJ2-7; tentative D call: TRBD1 (6 bases). With 5 bases removed from V and 2 bases from J, the gap between germline ends came to 13 bases. Germline V gives CDR1 MDHEN, CDR2 SYDVKM. This CDR3 has 14 residues. CDR3 protein: CASSPPRGTYEQYF. The CDR3 nucleotides are TGTGCCAGCAGTCCTCCGAGGGGGACCTACGAGCAGTACTTC.